This T cell receptor (beta chain) was sequenced in a study of T-cell memory formation after mild COVID-19. General study points: Memory from before infection featured some responding clones, which suggests cross-reactive memory joined.

The germline V gene encodes CDR1 SGHTA and CDR2 FQGTGA. Trimming took 5 bases from V and 6 from J, leaving 15 bases between them. This CDR3 is built from 14 residues. The sample holds a few counts of this clonotype. Its antigen is not identified. Constant-segment primers were used for 5'RACE, and the resulting TCR alpha and TCR beta cDNA libraries carried sample barcodes and UMIs. TCRdb reprocessed the 5' RACE reads via MiXCR and lists one record per CDR3 protein. The sample includes nearly 350,000 distinct CDR3 sequences, 10% to 15% of them seen just once. The rearrangement links TRBV7-3 to TRBJ2-3; possible D gene TRBD2, 5 bases. This sequence was found in a man younger than 35 who had mild COVID-19 (a few samples of this study predate the infection). Cell type and time point are not known. The specimen was PBMCs or a T cell subset sorted from them (not recorded which). The DNA of the CDR3 is TGTGCCAGCAGCGAGGGCTCCGGCTCCGATACGCAGTATTTT. As protein: CASSEGSGSDTQYF.